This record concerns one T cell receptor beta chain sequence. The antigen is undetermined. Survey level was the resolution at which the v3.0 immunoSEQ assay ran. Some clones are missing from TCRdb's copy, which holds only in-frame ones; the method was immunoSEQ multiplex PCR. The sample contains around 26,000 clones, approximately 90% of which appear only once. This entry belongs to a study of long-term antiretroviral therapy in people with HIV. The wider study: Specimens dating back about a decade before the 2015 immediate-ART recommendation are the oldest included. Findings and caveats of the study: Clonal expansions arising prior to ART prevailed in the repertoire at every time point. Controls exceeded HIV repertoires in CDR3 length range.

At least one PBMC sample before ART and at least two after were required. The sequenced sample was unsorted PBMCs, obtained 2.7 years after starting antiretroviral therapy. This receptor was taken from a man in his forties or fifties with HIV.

The CDR3 is CASSLEGRLQETQYF. Here the CDR3 DNA reads TGCGCCAGCAGCTTGGAAGGGCGGTTACAAGAGACCCAGTACTTC. The chain has TRBV5-1 and TRBJ2-5; unclear D gene. Germline V CDR1 and CDR2: SGHRS, YFSETQ. The CDR3 is 15 residues long. With 0 bases removed from V and 2 bases from J, the gap between germline ends came to 11 bases.